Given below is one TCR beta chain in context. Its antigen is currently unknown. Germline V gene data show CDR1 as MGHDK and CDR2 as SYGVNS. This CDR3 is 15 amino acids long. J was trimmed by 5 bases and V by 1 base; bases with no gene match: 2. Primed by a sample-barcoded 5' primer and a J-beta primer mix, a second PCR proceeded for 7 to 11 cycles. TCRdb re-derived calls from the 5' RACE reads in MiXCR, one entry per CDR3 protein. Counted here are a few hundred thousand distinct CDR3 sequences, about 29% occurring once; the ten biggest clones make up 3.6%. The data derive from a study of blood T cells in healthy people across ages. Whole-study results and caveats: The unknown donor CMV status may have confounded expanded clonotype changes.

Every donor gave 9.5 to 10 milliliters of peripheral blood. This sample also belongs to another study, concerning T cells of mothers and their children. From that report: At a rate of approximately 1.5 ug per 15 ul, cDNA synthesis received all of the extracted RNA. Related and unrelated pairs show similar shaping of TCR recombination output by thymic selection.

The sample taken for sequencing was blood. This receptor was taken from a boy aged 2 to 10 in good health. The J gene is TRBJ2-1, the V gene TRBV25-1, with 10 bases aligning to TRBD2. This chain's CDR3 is CASSEWLAGDNEQFF. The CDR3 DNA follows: TGTGCCAGCAGTGAATGGCTAGCGGGGGACAATGAGCAGTTCTTC.